There are many counts of the clone carrying this TCR beta chain. What it recognizes is unknown. This entry is derived from a study of immune heterogeneity within non-small cell lung tumors. Overall study results and limits: Identical dominant CDR3 beta clonotypes were found recurring across a patient's tumor sites, along with site-unique high-frequency clones.

Multiplex PCR (32 V and 13 J primers) was used to amplify the TCR beta CDR3. One entry per CDR3 protein, called by TCRdb with MiXCR from the multiplex PCR reads. The sample records some 15,000 distinct CDR3 sequences, 25% to 35% being singletons. The starting template was genomic DNA from bulk tumor, roughly 650 ng per sample. Biopsy collection occurred during surgery, with several far-apart biopsies per primary tumor. With untreated, newly diagnosed non-small cell lung cancer, the patients went on to undergo curative surgery. The sample comprised lung tumor tissue. This TCR came from a woman in her forties or fifties with non-small cell lung cancer.

The CDR3 DNA reads as TGTGCCAGCAGCGAGGACTTCGAGCAGTACTTC. Translating gives CASSEDFEQYF. The chain couples TRBV7-2 to TRBJ2-7, with a possible D match to TRBD2 (5 bases). The CDR3 loop spans 11 amino acids. Germline V gene sequence: CDR1 SGHTA, CDR2 FQGNSA. The V end was cut by 5 bases, the J end by 6 bases, with 8 bases between.